This entry concerns a single T cell receptor beta chain. The data derive from a study of T cell responses to AZD1222 COVID-19 vaccine. Assay used: immunoSEQ multiplex PCR; TCRdb lists only in-frame clones, some missing. The sample lists approximately 100,000 clones; approximately 91% were seen once. The CDR3 is made up of 17 amino acids. V was pared by 5 bases and J by 0 bases, with 9 bases of the junction left unmatched. The V gene's germline CDR1 is SEHNR and CDR2 FQNEAQ (reference sequence). This rearrangement joins TRBV7-9 to TRBJ2-4, with TRBD1 matching 8 bases. The TCR sequence derives from an adult in good health. The starting material was peripheral blood, obtained on day 0 of AZD1222 vaccination. The CDR3 DNA reads TGTGCCAGCAGCCCTGGGGACAGGACTCTAGCCAAAAACATTCAGTACTTC. It specifies CASSPGDRTLAKNIQYF.